This T cell receptor beta chain is from a study of OX40 agonist ivuxolimab in advanced cancers. Looking at the study overall: An anti-OX40 (CD134) antibody with agonistic activity, ivuxolimab, was administered to patients. Three patients, one with hepatocellular carcinoma and two with cutaneous melanoma, responded partially.

On this clone itself: The antigen remains unidentified.

Findings of the study overall: At 0.1 to 3.0 mg/kg, clonal expansion of CD4+ and CD8+ blood T cells had occurred by week 6. Low normalized T-cell clonal expansion was also seen in some nonresponders.

Trimming took 8 bases from V and 4 from J; bases not matched to a gene: 8. CDR1 is MNHNS and CDR2 is SASEGT in the germline V gene. The CDR3 is 14 amino acids. The assay was immunoSEQ multiplex PCR, and TCRdb's table has in-frame clones only and misses some. The sample includes about 82,000 clones, approximately 85% of them seen just once. This clonotype was obtained from an adult with an advanced solid tumor such as melanoma, head and neck, liver or kidney cancer. The chain links TRBV6-1 to TRBJ1-2, with 9 bases that match TRBD1. Material: CD4+ or CD8+ T cells sorted from blood, obtained in a trial of the OX40 agonist ivuxolimab. The CDR3 sequence: CASLQGAQSYGYTF. The CDR3 bases are TGTGCCAGCTTACAGGGGGCGCAGAGCTATGGCTACACCTTC.